This TCR beta chain was captured in a study of T cells in Graves' hyperthyroidism and ophthalmopathy. V was cut by 1 base and J by 6 bases, with 10 bases left in between. The germline V gene encodes CDR1 SQVTM and CDR2 ANQGSEA. The CDR3 is made up of 13 amino acids. Amplified regions were TCR beta CDR3 sequences from RNA transcripts. Using the HTBI primer set, a first-round RT-PCR was run on the TCR CDR3. Using its own MiXCR run on the multiplex PCR reads, TCRdb lists one record per CDR3 protein. Found here are a few hundred thousand distinct CDR3 sequences, around 18% of them singletons; the top ten hold 15% to 18%. This clonotype was seen repeatedly, ten times or more.

Sequenced material: blood. V gene TRBV29-1 combines with J gene TRBJ1-5; D possibly corresponds to TRBD1 (6 bases). The sequence was collected from a woman aged 40 to 50 with Graves' ophthalmopathy. The CDR3 DNA follows: TGCAGCGTTGAAGTGACAGGCGGTCAGCCCCAGCATTTT. It specifies CSVEVTGGQPQHF.